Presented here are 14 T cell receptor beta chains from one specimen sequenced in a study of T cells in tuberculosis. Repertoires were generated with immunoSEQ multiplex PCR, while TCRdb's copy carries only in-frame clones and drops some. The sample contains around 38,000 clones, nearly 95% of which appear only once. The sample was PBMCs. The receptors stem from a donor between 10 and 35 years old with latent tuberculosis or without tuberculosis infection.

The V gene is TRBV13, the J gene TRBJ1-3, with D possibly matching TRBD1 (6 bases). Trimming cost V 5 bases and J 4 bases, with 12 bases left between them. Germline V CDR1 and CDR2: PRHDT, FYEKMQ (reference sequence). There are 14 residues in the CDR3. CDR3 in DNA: TGTGCCAGCAGCCTTACAGGGACCGGAAACACCATATATTTT. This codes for CASSLTGTGNTIYF.

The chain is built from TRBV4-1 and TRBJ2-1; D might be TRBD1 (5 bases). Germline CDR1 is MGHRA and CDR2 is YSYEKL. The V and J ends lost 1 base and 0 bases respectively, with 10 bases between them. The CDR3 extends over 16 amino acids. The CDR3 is CASSQAVQGSYNEQFF. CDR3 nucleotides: TGCGCCAGCAGCCAAGCGGTTCAGGGCTCCTACAATGAGCAGTTCTTC.

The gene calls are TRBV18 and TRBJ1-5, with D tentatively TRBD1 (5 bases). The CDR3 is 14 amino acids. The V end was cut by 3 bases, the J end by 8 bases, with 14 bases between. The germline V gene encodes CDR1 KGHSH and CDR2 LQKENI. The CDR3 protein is CASSPSGLTKPQHF. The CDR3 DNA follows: TGTGCCAGCTCACCTTCAGGGCTTACTAAGCCCCAGCATTTT.

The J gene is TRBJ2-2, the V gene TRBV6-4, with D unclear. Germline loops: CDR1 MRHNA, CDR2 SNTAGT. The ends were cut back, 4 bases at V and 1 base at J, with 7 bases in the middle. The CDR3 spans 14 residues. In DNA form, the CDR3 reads TGTGCCAGCAGTGTAGAACTGAACACCGGGGAGCTGTTTTTT. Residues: CASSVELNTGELFF.

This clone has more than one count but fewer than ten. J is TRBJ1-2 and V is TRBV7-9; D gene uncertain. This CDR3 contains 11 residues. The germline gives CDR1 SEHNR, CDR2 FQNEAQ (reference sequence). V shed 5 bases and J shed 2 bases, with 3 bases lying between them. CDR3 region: CASSVNYGYTF. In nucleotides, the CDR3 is TGTGCCAGCAGCGTAAACTATGGCTACACCTTC.

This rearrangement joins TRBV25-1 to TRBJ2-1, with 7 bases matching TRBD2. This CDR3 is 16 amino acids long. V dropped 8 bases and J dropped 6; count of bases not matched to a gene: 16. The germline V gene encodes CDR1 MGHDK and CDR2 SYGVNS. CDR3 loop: CASGRFERGDRNEQFF. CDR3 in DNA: TGTGCCAGCGGACGTTTTGAGCGGGGAGACCGCAATGAGCAGTTCTTC.

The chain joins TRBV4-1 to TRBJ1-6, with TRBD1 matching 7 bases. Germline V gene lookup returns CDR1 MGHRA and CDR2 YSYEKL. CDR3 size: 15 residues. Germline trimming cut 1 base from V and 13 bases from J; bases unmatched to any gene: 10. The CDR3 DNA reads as TGCGCCAGCAGCCAAGGGCCAGGGACAGATTTGCCCCTCCACTTT. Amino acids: CASSQGPGTDLPLHF.

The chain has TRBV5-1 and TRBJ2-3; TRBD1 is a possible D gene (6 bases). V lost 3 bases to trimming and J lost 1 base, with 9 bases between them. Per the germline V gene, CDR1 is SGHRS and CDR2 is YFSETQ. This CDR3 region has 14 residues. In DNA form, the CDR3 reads TGCGCCAGCAGCTCCCGGACAGGCACAGATACGCAGTATTTT. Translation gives CASSSRTGTDTQYF.

CDR3 coding DNA: TGTGCCAGCAGTGAAGAACGGGGAGACGCTCGATATGGCTACACCTTC. Amino acids: CASSEERGDARYGYTF. The gene calls are TRBV6-1 and TRBJ1-2, with D hard to call. The germline V and J ends were trimmed by 1 base and 5 bases, with 17 bases remaining between them. In germline, CDR1 is MNHNS, CDR2 SASEGT. The CDR3 spans 16 residues.

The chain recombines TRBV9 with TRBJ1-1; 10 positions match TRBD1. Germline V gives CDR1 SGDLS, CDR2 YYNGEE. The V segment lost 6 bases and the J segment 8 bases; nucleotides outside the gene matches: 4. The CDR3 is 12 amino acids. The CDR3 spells CASNRQGAEAFF. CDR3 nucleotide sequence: TGTGCCAGCAACCGACAGGGGGCAGAAGCTTTCTTT.

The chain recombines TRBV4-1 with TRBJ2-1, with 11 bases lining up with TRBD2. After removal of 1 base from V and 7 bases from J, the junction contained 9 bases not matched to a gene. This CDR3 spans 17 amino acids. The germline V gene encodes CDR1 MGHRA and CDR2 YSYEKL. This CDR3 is CASSQVPSGGTRNEQFF. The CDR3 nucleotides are TGCGCCAGCAGCCAAGTCCCTAGCGGGGGGACCAGGAATGAGCAGTTCTTC.

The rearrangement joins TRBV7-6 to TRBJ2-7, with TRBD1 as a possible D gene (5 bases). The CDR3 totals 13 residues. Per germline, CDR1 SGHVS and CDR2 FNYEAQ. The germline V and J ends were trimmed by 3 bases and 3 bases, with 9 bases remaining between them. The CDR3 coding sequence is TGTGCCAGCAGCTTGGGGCAGTACTACGAGCAGTACTTC. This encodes CASSLGQYYEQYF. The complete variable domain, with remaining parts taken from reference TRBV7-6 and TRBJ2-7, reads GAGVSQSPRYKVTKRGQDVALRCDPISGHVSLYWYRQALGQGPEFLTYFNYEAQQDKSGLPNDRFSAERPEGSISTLTIQRTEQRDSAMYRCASSLGQYYEQYFGPGTRLTVT.

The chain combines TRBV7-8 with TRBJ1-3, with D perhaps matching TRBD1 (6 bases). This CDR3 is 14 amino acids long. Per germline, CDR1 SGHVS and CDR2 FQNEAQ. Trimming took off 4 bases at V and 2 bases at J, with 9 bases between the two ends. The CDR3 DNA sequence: TGTGCCAGCAGCTCCACAGGGACTGGAAACACCATATATTTT. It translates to CASSSTGTGNTIYF.

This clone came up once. This chain's CDR3 is CASSGQANQPQHF. The CDR3 coding sequence is TGTGCCAGCAGCGGACAGGCTAATCAGCCCCAGCATTTT. This chain connects TRBV6-5 to TRBJ1-5; TRBD1 aligns across 7 bases. CDR1 MNHEY and CDR2 SVGAGI come from the germline V gene. V was pared by 6 bases and J by 4 bases, with 3 bases of the junction left unmatched. There are 13 residues in the CDR3.